These 12 T cell receptor beta chains originate from one sample sequenced in a study of CD8+ T cells in alopecia areata. RNA extraction was followed by reverse transcription into cDNA, which acted as the sequencing template. TCRdb's copy holds only in-frame clones and misses some; the assay was immunoSEQ multiplex PCR. This sample has 180,000 or so clones, with 50% to 75% found just once. The treatment was: oral pan-JAK inhibitor, 5-10 mg twice daily. Source: CD4+ T cells sorted from blood, taken at approximately week 56, from a patient treated with tofacitinib. The receptors shown here come from a human donor with alopecia areata.

The chain uses TRBV5-1 and TRBJ1-5; unclear D gene. V shed 5 bases and J shed 0 bases, with 6 bases lying between them. The CDR3 covers 13 residues. Looked up from germline, CDR1 is SGHRS and CDR2 is YFSETQ. In DNA form, the CDR3 reads TGCGCCAGCAGACGGAGTAGCAATCAGCCCCAGCATTTT. Its translation: CASRRSSNQPQHF.

The J gene is TRBJ1-1, the V gene TRBV9; D remains unclear. From germline, CDR1 is SGDLS and CDR2 YYNGEE. V was pared by 0 bases and J by 0 bases, with 9 bases between. The CDR3 runs to 15 residues. CDR3 sequence: CASSVGGVLNTEAFF. The CDR3 DNA follows: TGTGCCAGCAGCGTAGGAGGAGTGCTGAACACTGAAGCTTTCTTT. Together with reference TRBV9 and TRBJ1-1, the CDR3 gives the full variable domain: DSGVTQTPKHLITATGQRVTLRCSPRSGDLSVYWYQQSLDQGLQFLIQYYNGEERAKGNILERFSAQQFPDLHSELNLSSLELGDSALYFCASSVGGVLNTEAFFGQGTRLTVV.

CDR3 in DNA: TGCGCCAGCAGACAGAAACCCAACACTGAAGCTTTCTTT. It yields the protein CASRQKPNTEAFF. The V and J genes are TRBV4-1 and TRBJ1-1; no reliable D call. The germline gives CDR1 MGHRA, CDR2 YSYEKL. The CDR3 spans 13 residues. Trimming cost V 6 bases and J 2 bases, with 10 bases left between them.

The chain has TRBV30 and TRBJ1-2; D not certain. This CDR3 contains 11 residues. Germline values: CDR1 GTSNPN, CDR2 SVGIG (reference sequence). V was shortened by 4 bases and J by 5 bases, with 8 bases between the two germline ends. The CDR3 DNA is TGTGCCTGGACCGAGACTTATGGCTACACCTTC. It specifies CAWTETYGYTF.

The CDR3 spells CAWTVSNYEQYF. In DNA, the CDR3 is TGTGCCTGGACAGTTTCGAATTACGAGCAGTACTTC. The V call is TRBV30, the J call TRBJ2-7; D remains ambiguous. In germline, CDR1 is GTSNPN, CDR2 SVGIG (reference sequence). The V end lost 4 bases, the J end lost 4 bases, and 11 bases lay between the germline ends. The CDR3 consists of 12 residues.

The V and J genes are TRBV4-1 and TRBJ1-2; 7 bases agree with TRBD1. Germline CDR1 MGHRA, CDR2 YSYEKL. This CDR3 has 16 amino acids. J gave up 2 bases and V 2 bases, and 8 bases lay outside the gene matches. CDR3 sequence reads: CASSQSGQSWNYGYTF. The DNA for the CDR3 is TGCGCCAGCAGCCAATCGGGACAGTCCTGGAACTATGGCTACACCTTC.

V gene TRBV30 combines with J gene TRBJ2-1, with TRBD2 matching over 13 bases. The CDR3 runs to 14 residues. Germline-derived CDR1 and CDR2 are GTSNPN and SVGIG (reference sequence). V lost 5 bases to trimming and J lost 2 bases; unmatched junction nucleotides: 0. CDR3: CAWGLAGAYNEQFF. The CDR3 DNA is TGTGCCTGGGGACTAGCGGGGGCCTACAATGAGCAGTTCTTC.

The gene calls are TRBV25-1 and TRBJ1-1; D is ambiguous. The germline V and J ends were trimmed by 5 bases and 0 bases, with 7 bases remaining between them. Germline V lookup: CDR1 MGHDK, CDR2 SYGVNS. CDR3 length: 13 amino acids. The CDR3 sequence is CASSWTLNTEAFF. CDR3 DNA: TGTGCCAGCAGTTGGACGCTGAACACTGAAGCTTTCTTT.

This clone was observed a handful of times. This sequence joins TRBV4-1 and TRBJ2-7, with TRBD2 identical over 7 bases. V trimming: 0 bases; J trimming: 7 bases; junction bases outside the gene matches: 12. The CDR3 length is 16 residues. Germline CDR1 is MGHRA and CDR2 is YSYEKL. CDR3 in amino acids: CASSQEPLDSRGEQYF. CDR3 DNA: TGCGCCAGCAGCCAAGAACCGCTGGACTCGCGGGGGGAGCAGTACTTC.

This chain uses TRBV6-5 with TRBJ2-2; the D gene is possibly TRBD1 (6 bases). CDR1 is MNHEY, CDR2 SVGAGI, per germline. The ends were cut back, 7 bases at V and 3 bases at J, with 15 bases in the middle. This CDR3 has 15 residues. Here the CDR3 DNA reads TGTGCCAGCAAGTTGGCAGGGGCGCACACCGGGGAGCTGTTTTTT. Translated: CASKLAGAHTGELFF.

This clone was seen a handful of times. The genes are TRBV6-5 and TRBJ2-7, with 7 bases that match TRBD1. The CDR3 consists of 14 residues. V gave up 6 bases and J gave up 3 bases; unmatched junction bases: 8. Germline CDR1 and CDR2: MNHEY and SVGAGI. In DNA form, the CDR3 reads TGTGCCAGCAGCATCTCGACAGGGAACTACGAGCAGTACTTC. This translates into CASSISTGNYEQYF.

This rearrangement joins TRBV2 to TRBJ2-1; 10 bases line up with TRBD1. Trimming removed 10 bases from V and 7 bases from J; junction bases left unmatched: 16. In germline, CDR1 is SNHLY, CDR2 FYNNEI. CDR3 length: 16 residues. In DNA, the CDR3 is TGTGCCACCAAACTCAAAGAGGGGACAGGGGCAAATGAGCAGTTCTTC. This translates into CATKLKEGTGANEQFF.